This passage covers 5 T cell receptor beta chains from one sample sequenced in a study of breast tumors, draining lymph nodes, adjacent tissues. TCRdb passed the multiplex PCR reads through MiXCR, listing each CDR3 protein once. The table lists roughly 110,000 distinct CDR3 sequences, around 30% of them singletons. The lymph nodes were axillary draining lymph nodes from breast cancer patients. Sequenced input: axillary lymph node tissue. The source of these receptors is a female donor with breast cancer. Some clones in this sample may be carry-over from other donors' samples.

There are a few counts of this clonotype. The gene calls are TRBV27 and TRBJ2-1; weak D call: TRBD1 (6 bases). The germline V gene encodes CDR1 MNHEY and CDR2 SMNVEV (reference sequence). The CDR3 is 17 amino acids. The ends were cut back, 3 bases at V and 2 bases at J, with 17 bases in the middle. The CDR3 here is CASSFTHRVLTYNEQFF. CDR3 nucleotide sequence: TGTGCCAGCAGTTTTACCCACAGGGTTCTCACCTACAATGAGCAGTTCTTC.

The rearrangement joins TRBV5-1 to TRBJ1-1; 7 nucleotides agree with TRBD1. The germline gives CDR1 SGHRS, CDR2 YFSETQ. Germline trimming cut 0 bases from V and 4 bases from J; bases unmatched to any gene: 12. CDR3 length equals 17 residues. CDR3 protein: CASSLVRQGRGGTEAFF. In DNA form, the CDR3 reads TGCGCCAGCAGCTTGGTACGACAGGGAAGGGGGGGCACTGAAGCTTTCTTT.

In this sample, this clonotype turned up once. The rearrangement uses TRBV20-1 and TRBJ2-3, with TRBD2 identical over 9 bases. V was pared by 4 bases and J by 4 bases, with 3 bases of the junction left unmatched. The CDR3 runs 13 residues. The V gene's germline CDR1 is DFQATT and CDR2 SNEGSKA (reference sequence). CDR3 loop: CSAMWTSADTQYF. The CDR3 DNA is TGCAGTGCTATGTGGACTAGCGCAGATACGCAGTATTTT.

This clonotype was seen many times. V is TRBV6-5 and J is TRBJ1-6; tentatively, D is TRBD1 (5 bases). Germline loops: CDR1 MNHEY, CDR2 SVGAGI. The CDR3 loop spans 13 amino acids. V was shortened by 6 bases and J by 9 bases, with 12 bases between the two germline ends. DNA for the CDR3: TGTGCCAGCAGCATCGGGACTGGTTCACCCCTCCACTTT. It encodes CASSIGTGSPLHF.

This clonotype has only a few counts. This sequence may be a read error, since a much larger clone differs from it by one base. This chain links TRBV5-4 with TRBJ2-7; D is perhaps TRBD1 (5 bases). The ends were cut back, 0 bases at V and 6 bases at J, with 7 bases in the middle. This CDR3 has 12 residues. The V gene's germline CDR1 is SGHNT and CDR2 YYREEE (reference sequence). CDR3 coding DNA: TGTGCCAGCAGCTTGGACAGGTCCGAGCAGTACTTC. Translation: CASSLDRSEQYF.